The T cell receptor beta chain under discussion was sequenced for a study of Ad26.COV2.S vaccination and SARS-CoV-2 variants. Study-wide context: The vaccine Ad26.COV2.S was put into the muscle once, or twice with 56 days between.

Treatment of the sample: roughly 18 received Ad26.COV2.S at low or high dose, single or two shots; about 5 received placebo; per-sample allocation not given. Material that was analyzed had been drawn on day 63 after the first vaccine or placebo injection. Wuhan-strain spike was delivered by a replication-incompetent Ad26 vector. Assay used: immunoSEQ multiplex PCR; TCRdb lists only in-frame clones, some missing. The sample lists approximately 250,000 clones, 70% to 90% seen once, with just under 3% in the top ten. This clone has more than one count but fewer than ten. Its matching antigen is unknown. Points from the study as a whole: CD8+ and CD4+ T cells specific for spike reportedly responded with substantial breadth after vaccination.

Per the germline V gene, CDR1 is SNHLY and CDR2 is FYNNEI. The CDR3 is 13 residues long. Deletions cut 8 bases from V and 3 bases from J, with 13 bases between. The input for sequencing was peripheral blood, taken in a trial of Ad26.COV2.S vaccine versus placebo. The chain has TRBV2 and TRBJ1-1; the D is unclear. The clonotype comes from a person aged 18-60 years who received the Ad26.COV2.S COVID-19 vaccine or a placebo. The CDR3 DNA follows: TGTGCCAGCGGAGAGGTTTTAGACACTGAAGCTTTCTTT. Its protein is CASGEVLDTEAFF. Variable domain in full (rest from reference TRBV2 and TRBJ1-1): EPEVTQTPSHQVTQMGQEVILRCVPISNHLYFYWYRQILGQKVEFLVSFYNNEISEKSEIFDDQFSVERPDGSNFTLKIRSTKLEDSAMYFCASGEVLDTEAFFGQGTRLTVV.